Reported below is one TCR beta chain. CDR1 and CDR2 from the germline V gene are LGHDT and YNNKEL (reference sequence). This CDR3 spans 18 amino acids. The ends were cut back, 8 bases at V and 1 base at J, with 26 bases in the middle. TCRdb keeps only in-frame clones here, not all; method: immunoSEQ multiplex PCR. The sample consists of a few hundred thousand clones, 88% of them appearing once. This specimen belongs to a study of blood T cell repertoires in COVID-19. The chain employs TRBV3-1 (or the pseudogene TRBV3-2) and TRBJ1-2, with D maybe TRBD1 (5 bases). Sequenced input: PBMCs or T cells enriched from blood (not recorded which). This receptor was obtained from a woman in her twenties or thirties who had recovered from COVID-19. The CDR3 region has the DNA TGTGCCAGCCCTCCGTTCGACAGTCCCGGAGGGTGTAACTATGGCTACACCTTC. Encoded protein: CASPPFDSPGGCNYGYTF.